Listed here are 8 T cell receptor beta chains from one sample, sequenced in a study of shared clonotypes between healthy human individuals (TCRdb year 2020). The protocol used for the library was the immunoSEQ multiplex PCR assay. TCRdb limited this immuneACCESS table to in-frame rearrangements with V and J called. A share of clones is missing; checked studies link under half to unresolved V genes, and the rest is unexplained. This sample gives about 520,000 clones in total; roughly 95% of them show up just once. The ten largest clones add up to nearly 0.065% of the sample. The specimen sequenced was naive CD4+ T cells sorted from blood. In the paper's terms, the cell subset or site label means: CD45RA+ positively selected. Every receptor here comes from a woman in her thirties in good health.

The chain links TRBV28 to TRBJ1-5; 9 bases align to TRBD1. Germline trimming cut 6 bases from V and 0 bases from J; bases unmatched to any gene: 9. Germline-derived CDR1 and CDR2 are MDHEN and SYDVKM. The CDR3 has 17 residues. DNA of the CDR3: TGTGCCAGCAGCTCACCGGGACAGGGTTCTAGCAATCAGCCCCAGCATTTT. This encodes CASSSPGQGSSNQPQHF.

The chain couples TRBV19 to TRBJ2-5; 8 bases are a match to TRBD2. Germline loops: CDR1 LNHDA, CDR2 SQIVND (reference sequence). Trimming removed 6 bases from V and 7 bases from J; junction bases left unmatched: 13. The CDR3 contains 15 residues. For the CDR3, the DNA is TGTGCCAGTAGGGATAGCGGGGCAACCTACGCGACCCAGTACTTC. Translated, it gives CASRDSGATYATQYF.

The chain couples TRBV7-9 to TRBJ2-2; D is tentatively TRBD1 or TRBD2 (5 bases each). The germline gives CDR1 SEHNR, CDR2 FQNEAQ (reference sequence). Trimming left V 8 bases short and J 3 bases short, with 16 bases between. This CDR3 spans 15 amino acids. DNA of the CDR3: TGTGCCAGCGAGGGGCCCGCCGGTGACACCGGGGAGCTGTTTTTT. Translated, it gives CASEGPAGDTGELFF.

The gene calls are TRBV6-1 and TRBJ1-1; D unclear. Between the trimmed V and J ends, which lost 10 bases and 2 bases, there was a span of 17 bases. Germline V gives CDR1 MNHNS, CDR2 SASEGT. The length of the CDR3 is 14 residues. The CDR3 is CATSVVNTNTEAFF. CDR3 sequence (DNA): TGTGCCACCTCCGTGGTAAACACTAACACTGAAGCTTTCTTT.

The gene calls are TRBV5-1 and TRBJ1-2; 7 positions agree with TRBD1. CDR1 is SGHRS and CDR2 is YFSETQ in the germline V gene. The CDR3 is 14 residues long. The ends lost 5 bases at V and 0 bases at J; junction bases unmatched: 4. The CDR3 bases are TGCGCCAGCAGATCTGGGACAGCTAACTATGGCTACACCTTC. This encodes CASRSGTANYGYTF.

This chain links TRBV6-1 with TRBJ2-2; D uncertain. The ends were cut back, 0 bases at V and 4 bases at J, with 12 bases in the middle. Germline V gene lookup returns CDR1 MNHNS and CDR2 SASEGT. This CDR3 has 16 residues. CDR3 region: CASSEAVGEGTGELFF. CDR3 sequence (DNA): TGTGCCAGCAGTGAAGCGGTAGGAGAAGGCACCGGGGAGCTGTTTTTT.

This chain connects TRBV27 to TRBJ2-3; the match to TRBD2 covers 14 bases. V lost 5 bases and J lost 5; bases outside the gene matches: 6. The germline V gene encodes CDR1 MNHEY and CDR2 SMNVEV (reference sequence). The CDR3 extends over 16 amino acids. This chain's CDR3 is CASSPGLAGAVDTQYF. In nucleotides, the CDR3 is TGTGCCAGCAGTCCGGGACTAGCGGGAGCAGTAGATACGCAGTATTTT.

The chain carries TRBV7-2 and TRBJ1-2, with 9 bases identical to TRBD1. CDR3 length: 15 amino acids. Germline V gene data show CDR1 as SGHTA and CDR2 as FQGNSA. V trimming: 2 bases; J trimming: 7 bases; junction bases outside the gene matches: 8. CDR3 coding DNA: TGTGCCAGCAGCTTAACTTGGACAGGGGCCGGTGGCTACACCTTC. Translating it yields CASSLTWTGAGGYTF.